The 8 T cell receptor beta chains below come from one sample, sequenced in a study of vaccination effects on CD4 cells after COVID-19. Culture proceeded for nine to eleven days, and CD4+ T cells were then isolated. For these TCRs, the target antigens are not known. Measured with immunoSEQ multiplex PCR; TCRdb has only the in-frame clones, and not every one. The table includes some 23,000 clones, around 69% detected once. This specimen consisted of CD4+ T cells from PBMCs cultured without peptide, obtained before COVID-19 vaccination. These receptor sequences come from a human donor who received a COVID-19 vaccine.

This clone came up once. The chain recombines TRBV6-4 with TRBJ2-1, with 10 bases identical to TRBD1. This CDR3 comprises 14 residues. V shed 6 bases, J shed 4 bases, and the junction held 3 bases outside the gene matches. Per germline, CDR1 MRHNA and CDR2 SNTAGT. Written as DNA, the CDR3 is TGTGCCAGCAGCCGGGACAGGGGTTACAATGAGCAGTTCTTC. It yields the protein CASSRDRGYNEQFF.

This clone came up a few times. The chain employs TRBV2 and TRBJ1-5, with D tentatively TRBD1 (5 bases). The CDR3 has 14 amino acids. Germline V gives CDR1 SNHLY, CDR2 FYNNEI. Trimming left V 6 bases short and J 7 bases short, with 16 bases between. In nucleotides, the CDR3 is TGTGCCAGCAGCAAATCAGGGATGGGGCAGCCCCAGCATTTT. Amino acid sequence: CASSKSGMGQPQHF.

This clone was detected only a few times. The CDR3 sequence: CASSLRASVSYEQYF. Here the CDR3 DNA reads TGTGCCAGCAGCTTGAGAGCTAGCGTGAGCTACGAGCAGTACTTC. V usage is TRBV5-6 and J usage is TRBJ2-7, with D possibly matching TRBD2 (6 bases). The CDR3 runs to 15 residues. Germline values: CDR1 SGHDT, CDR2 YYEEEE. V was shortened by 1 base and J by 3 bases, with 14 bases between the two germline ends.

This chain joins TRBV12-5 and TRBJ2-2, with 8 bases lining up with TRBD1. The CDR3 sequence is 18 residues long. V was pared by 0 bases and J by 3 bases, with 9 bases of the junction left unmatched. Germline V lookup: CDR1 LGHNT, CDR2 FRNRAP. The CDR3 DNA follows: TGTGCTAGTGGTTTGGTACGGAAGGCAGGGGGCGACACCGGGGAGCTGTTTTTT. This sequence encodes CASGLVRKAGGDTGELFF.

V usage is TRBV6-5 and J usage is TRBJ1-5; D call uncertain. This CDR3 comprises 15 residues. Germline V gene data show CDR1 as MNHEY and CDR2 as SVGAGI. Trimming removed 0 bases from V and 0 bases from J, with 6 bases in between. The CDR3 sequence is CASSYSSYSNQPQHF. As DNA, the CDR3 is TGTGCCAGCAGTTACTCGAGTTATAGCAATCAGCCCCAGCATTTT.

The rearrangement links TRBV5-4 to TRBJ1-1, with D hard to call. Germline V gives CDR1 SGHNT, CDR2 YYREEE (reference sequence). The CDR3 consists of 13 residues. With 2 bases removed from V and 7 bases from J, the gap between germline ends came to 12 bases. The CDR3: CASSFLVENEAFF. CDR3 coding DNA: TGTGCCAGCAGCTTTTTGGTTGAGAATGAAGCTTTCTTT.

The chain links TRBV12-5 to TRBJ2-1, with 7 bases identical to TRBD2. Germline V lookup: CDR1 LGHNT, CDR2 FRNRAP. The CDR3 runs to 16 residues. V trimming: 0 bases; J trimming: 9 bases; junction bases outside the gene matches: 11. The CDR3 here is CASGLVLQGGSTEQFF. The CDR3 DNA reads TGTGCTAGTGGTTTGGTACTCCAGGGAGGGTCCACTGAGCAGTTCTTC.

The chain employs TRBV3-1 (or the pseudogene TRBV3-2) and TRBJ1-6, with 8 bases aligning to TRBD1. The CDR3 loop spans 18 amino acids. From germline, CDR1 is LGHDT and CDR2 YNNKEL (reference sequence). V trimming: 5 bases; J trimming: 0 bases; junction bases outside the gene matches: 9. The CDR3 reads CASSGGRTGSSYNSPLHF. CDR3 DNA: TGTGCCAGCAGCGGTGGACGGACAGGGAGCTCCTATAATTCACCCCTCCACTTT.